This T cell receptor (beta chain) was recovered during a study of cytomegalovirus exposure and HLA in healthy donors. PCR used 60 Vbeta primers and 13 Jbeta primers. Libraries were prepared by immunoSEQ multiplex PCR; TCRdb keeps only in-frame clonotypes and omits some of them. The sample shows about 130,000 clones, 80% of them seen only once. This clone is a singleton in its sample. The CDR3 spans 13 residues. V was clipped by 3 bases and J by 0 bases, with 5 bases between them. Germline loops: CDR1 SGHTA, CDR2 FQGNSA. What was sequenced was PBMCs. The receptor's source is a man younger than 40 in good health and CMV-seronegative. This chain joins TRBV7-2 and TRBJ2-5; D gene ambiguous. This CDR3 is CASSFIHQETQYF. CDR3 sequence (DNA): TGTGCCAGCAGCTTTATTCACCAAGAGACCCAGTACTTC.